This T cell receptor (beta chain) derives from a study of cytomegalovirus exposure and HLA in healthy donors. Study-level results: Later on, an analysis showed TCR association rates differing by HLA locus, with DRB1 the most and HLA-C the fewest. Across donors, most TCRs were seen rarely, yet some public ones were widespread.

In its sample, this clone was seen once. Its antigen is unidentified. Other DNA sequences in this specimen translate into the identical CDR3. This CDR3 is 16 amino acids long. Trimming took off 5 bases at V and 5 bases at J, with 18 bases between the two ends. CDR1 is LNHDA and CDR2 is SQIVND in the germline V gene (reference sequence). PCR primers comprised 60 Vbeta and 13 Jbeta primers. Clones were sequenced by immunoSEQ multiplex PCR, and TCRdb holds only the in-frame ones, with some missing. This sample has 100,000 to 150,000 clones; approximately 80% occur once, and the top ten carry around 13%. The sample consisted of PBMCs. The chain carries TRBV19 and TRBJ1-4, with a tentative D call TRBD1 (5 bases). The origin of this receptor is a woman aged 40 to 50 in good health and CMV-seropositive. The CDR3 sequence is CASSPGPRQQNEKLFF. CDR3 sequence (DNA): TGTGCCAGTAGTCCCGGGCCCCGACAGCAGAATGAAAAACTGTTTTTT.